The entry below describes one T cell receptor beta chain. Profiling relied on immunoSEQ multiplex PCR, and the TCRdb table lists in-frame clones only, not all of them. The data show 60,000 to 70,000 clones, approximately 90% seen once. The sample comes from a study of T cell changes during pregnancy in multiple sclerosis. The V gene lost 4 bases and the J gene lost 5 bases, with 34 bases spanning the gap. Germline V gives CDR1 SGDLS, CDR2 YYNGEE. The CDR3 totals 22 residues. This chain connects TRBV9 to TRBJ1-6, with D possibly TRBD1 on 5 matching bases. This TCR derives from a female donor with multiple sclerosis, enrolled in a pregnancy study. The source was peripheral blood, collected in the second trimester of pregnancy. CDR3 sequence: CASSQHPPRGILGTWNNSPLHF. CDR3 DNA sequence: TGTGCCAGCAGCCAGCACCCCCCACGGGGGATCTTGGGAACATGGAATAATTCACCCCTCCACTTT.